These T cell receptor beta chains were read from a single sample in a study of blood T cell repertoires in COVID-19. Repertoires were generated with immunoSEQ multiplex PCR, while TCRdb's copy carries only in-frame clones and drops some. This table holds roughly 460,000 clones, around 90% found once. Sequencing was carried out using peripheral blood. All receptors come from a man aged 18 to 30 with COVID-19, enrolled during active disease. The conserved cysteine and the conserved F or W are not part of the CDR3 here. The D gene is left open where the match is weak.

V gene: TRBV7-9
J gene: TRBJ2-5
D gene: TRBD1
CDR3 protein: ASRGDRVQETQY

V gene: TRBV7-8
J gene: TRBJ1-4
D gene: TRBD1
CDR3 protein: ASSLWSGGANEKLF

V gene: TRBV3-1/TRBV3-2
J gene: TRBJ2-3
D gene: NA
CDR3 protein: ASSQDQTRGRTDTQY

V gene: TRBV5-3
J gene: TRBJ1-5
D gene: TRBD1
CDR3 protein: ARSLTGGDQPQH

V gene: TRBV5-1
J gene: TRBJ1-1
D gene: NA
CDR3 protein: ASSFGDPTANTEAF

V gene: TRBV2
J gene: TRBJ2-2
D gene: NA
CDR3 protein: ASGRDTRTGELF

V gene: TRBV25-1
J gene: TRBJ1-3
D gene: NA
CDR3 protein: ASSTGSSGNTIY

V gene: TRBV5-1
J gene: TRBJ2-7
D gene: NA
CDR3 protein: ASSPSTSYEQY

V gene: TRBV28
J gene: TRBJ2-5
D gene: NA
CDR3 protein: ASSSPSGPRGETQY

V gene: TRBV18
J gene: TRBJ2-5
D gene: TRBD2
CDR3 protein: ASSPNSGGVEETQY

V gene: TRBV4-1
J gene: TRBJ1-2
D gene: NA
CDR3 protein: ASSQTENYGYT

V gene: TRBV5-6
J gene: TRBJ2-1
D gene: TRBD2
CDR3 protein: ASSGSGTSGRSSYNEQF

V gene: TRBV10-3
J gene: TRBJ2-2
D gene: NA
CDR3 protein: AISELTGSGELF

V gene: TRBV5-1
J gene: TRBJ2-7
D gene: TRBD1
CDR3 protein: ASSGPDRAFSYEQY

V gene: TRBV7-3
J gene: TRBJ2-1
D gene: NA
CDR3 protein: ASSSQRATYNEQF

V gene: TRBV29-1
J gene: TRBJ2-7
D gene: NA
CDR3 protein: SVRVRLGGEQY

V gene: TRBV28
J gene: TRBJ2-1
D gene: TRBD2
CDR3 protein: ASSPAAGGHEQF

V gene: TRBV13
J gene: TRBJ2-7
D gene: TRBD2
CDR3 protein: ASSAPSGGEYEQY

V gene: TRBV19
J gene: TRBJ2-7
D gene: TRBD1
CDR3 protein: ASRQGYEQY

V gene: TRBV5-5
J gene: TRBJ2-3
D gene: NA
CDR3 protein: ASSLEARGTQY

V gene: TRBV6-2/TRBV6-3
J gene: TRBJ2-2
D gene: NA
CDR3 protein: ASSYSSYLTTGTGELF

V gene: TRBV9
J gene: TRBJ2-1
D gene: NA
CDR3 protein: ASSSWDSGYNEQF

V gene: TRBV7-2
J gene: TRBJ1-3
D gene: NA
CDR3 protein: ASSRFGGNTIY

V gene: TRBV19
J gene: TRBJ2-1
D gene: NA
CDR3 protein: ASSDFYNEQF

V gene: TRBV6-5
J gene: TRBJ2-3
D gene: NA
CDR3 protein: ASRQTASTDTQY

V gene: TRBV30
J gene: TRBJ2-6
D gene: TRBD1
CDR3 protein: SGDSLLSGANVLT

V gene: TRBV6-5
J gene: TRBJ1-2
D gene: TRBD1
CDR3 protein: ASRGGQGPGGYT

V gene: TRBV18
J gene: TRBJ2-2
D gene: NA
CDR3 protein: ASSFPVGELF

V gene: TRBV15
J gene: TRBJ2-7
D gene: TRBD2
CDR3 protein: ATSREVALADSYEQY

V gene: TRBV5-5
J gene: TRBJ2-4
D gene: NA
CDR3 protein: ASRGQREIRGNIQY

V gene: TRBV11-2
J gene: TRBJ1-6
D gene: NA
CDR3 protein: ASSLPGVGSPLH

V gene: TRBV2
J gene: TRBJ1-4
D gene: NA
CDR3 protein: ASSSPLVQTNEKLF

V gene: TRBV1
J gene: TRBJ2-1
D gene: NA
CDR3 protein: TSSLKGGLRFDEQF

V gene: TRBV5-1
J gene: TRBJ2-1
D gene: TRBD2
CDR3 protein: ASSLRGLAGGNEQF

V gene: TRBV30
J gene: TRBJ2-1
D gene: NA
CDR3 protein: AWSILSEQF

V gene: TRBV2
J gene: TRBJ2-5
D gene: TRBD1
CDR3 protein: ASTGTGQTQETQY

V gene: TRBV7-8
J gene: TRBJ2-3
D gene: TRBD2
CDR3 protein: ASSFNRLAGGVDTQY

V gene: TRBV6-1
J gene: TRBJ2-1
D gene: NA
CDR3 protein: ASSEGLGARPGNEQF

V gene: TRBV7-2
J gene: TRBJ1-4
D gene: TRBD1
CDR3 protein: ASSLDRATNEKLF

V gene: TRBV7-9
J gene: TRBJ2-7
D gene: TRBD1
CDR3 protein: ASSLGGQYEQY

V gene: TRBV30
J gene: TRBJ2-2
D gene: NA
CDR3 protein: AGDKANTGELF

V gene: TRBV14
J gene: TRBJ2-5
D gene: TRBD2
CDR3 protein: ASSQGGLVTETQY

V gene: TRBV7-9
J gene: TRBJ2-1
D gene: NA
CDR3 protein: ASSLVGQGKYNEQF

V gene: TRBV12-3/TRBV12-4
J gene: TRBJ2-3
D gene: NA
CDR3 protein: ASSFGLSTQY

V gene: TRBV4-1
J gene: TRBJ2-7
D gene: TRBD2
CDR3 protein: ASSLTGGGNSYEQY

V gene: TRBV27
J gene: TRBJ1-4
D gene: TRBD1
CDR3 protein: ASSAPGQGRIKLF

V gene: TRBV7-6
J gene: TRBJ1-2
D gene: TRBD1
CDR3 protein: ASSFSTGNYGYT

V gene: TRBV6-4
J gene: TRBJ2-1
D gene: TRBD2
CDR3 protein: ASSAAGLALNEQF

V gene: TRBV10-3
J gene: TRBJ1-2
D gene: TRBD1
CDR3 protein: AISGGTGDGYT

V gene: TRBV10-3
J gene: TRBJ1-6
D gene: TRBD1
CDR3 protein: AISESGTVYSPLH

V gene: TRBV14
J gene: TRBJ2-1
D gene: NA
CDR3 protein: ASSKQGNEQF

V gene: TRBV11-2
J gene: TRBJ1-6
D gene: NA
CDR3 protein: ASSVTPQDSPLH

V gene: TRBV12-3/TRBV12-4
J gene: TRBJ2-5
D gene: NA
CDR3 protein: ASSLVREQTQY